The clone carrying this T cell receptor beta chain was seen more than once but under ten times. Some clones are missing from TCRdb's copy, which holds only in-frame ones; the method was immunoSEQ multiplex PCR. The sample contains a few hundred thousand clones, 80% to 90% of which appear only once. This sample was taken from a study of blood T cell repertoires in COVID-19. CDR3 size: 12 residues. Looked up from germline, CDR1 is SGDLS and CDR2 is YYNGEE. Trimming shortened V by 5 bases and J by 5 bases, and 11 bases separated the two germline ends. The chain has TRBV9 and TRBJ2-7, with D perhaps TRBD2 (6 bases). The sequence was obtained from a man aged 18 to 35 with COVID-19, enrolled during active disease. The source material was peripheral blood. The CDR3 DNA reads TGTGCCAGCAGTCCCGGGAGCCACGAGCAGTACTTC. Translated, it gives CASSPGSHEQYF.